Detailed here is one T cell receptor beta chain. The CDR3 sequence is 14 residues long. Looked up from germline, CDR1 is SEHNR and CDR2 is FQNEAQ (reference sequence). J gave up 5 bases and V 4 bases, and 8 bases lay outside the gene matches. The data belong to a study of shared clonotypes between healthy human individuals. The protocol was immunoSEQ multiplex PCR, while the TCRdb copy is restricted to in-frame clones and leaves out a portion. Of just over 2,000,000 clones in the sample, 85% to 95% were seen once. The origin of this receptor is a man in his late teens or twenties in good health. This chain joins TRBV7-9 and TRBJ2-7; 7 bases are a match to TRBD2. Input material: naive CD4+ T cells sorted from blood. Specified subset: CD45RA+ positively selected. CDR3 in amino acids: CASSWVTSSDEQYF. CDR3 nucleotide sequence: TGTGCCAGCAGCTGGGTGACTAGCAGCGACGAGCAGTACTTC.